The TCR beta chain described here comes from a study of T-cell reconstitution after alpha-beta-depleted transplantation in children. Findings and limits, study-wide: After transplant, at about two months, alpha-beta T cells were reportedly derived from several hundred expanded graft clones. T-cell numbers and diversity, one year after transplant, stemmed largely from T cells that were newly produced.

The V and J ends lost 4 bases and 2 bases respectively, with 2 bases between them. CDR3 length: 11 residues. Germline V lookup: CDR1 MGHDK, CDR2 SYGVNS. The TCRbeta library incorporated unique molecular identifiers. TCRdb analysed the PCR reads with MiXCR anew, one entry per CDR3 protein. The table lists 440,000 or so distinct CDR3 sequences, over 40% of them singletons. Note on this clonotype: Its cognate antigen is unknown.

The sequencing here drew on PBMCs, taken before TCRalphabeta/CD19-depleted stem cell transplant. The chain recombines TRBV25-1 with TRBJ1-2; no firm D call. This TCR came from a girl aged 2 to 9 with aplastic anemia, due to receive a stem cell transplant. The CDR3 DNA sequence: TGTGCCAGCAGTGCCAACTATGGCTACACCTTC. Its protein product is CASSANYGYTF.